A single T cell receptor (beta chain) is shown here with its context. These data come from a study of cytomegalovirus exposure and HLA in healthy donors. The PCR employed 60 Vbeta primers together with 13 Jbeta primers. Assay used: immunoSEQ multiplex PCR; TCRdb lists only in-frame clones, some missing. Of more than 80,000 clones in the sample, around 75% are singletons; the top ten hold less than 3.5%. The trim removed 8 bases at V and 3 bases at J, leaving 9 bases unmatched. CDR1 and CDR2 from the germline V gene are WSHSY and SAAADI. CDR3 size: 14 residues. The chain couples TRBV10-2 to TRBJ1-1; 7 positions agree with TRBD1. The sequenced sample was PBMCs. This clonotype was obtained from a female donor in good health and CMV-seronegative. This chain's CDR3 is CASSRTRGDTEAFF. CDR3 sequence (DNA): TGCGCCAGCTCCCGGACCAGGGGGGACACTGAAGCTTTCTTT.